The T cell receptor beta chain described here comes from a study of breast tumors, draining lymph nodes, adjacent tissues. Germline V CDR1 and CDR2: MNHEY, SVGAGI. This CDR3 has 13 residues. Comment on this clonotype: Just one base apart from a much larger clone, this may be a read error.

TCRdb reprocessed the multiplex PCR reads via MiXCR and lists one record per CDR3 protein. The sample shows under 45,000 distinct CDR3 sequences, roughly 36% of them seen only once. The V call is TRBV6-5, the J call TRBJ2-5, with D tentatively TRBD1 (6 bases). The sequencing input was breast tumor tissue. The TCR sequence derives from a female donor with breast cancer. Some clones in this sample may be carry-over from other donors' samples. CDR3 in amino acids: CAGRATGWETQYF. In DNA, the CDR3 is TGTGCCGGCAGGGCGACAGGCTGGGAGACCCAGTACTTC.